The rows below give T cell receptor beta chains drawn from one sample of a study of control samples from healthy donors and cancer patients. The protocol was immunoSEQ multiplex PCR, while the TCRdb copy is restricted to in-frame clones and leaves out a portion. This sample has more than 100,000 clones, with more than 80% found just once. Sequencing input: blood. The receptors derive from a man aged 18 to 35 in good health. The CDR3 runs from the conserved cysteine through the conserved F or W. The D gene is left open where the match is weak. For some rows the clone size is stated as once, few or many, or as a class when expanded; others skip it.

clone_size	v_call	j_call	d_call	cdr3_aa	cdr3_nt
NA	TRBV9	TRBJ1-1	NA	CASSVASRGTEAFF	TGTGCCAGCAGCGTAGCCAGCCGGGGCACTGAAGCTTTCTTT
NA	TRBV13	TRBJ1-6	TRBD1	CASSLGQGINSPLHF	TGTGCCAGCAGCCTAGGACAGGGTATCAATTCACCCCTCCACTTT
NA	TRBV4-1	TRBJ2-1	TRBD2	CASSRPSSGGANEQFF	TGCGCCAGCAGCCGCCCCTCTAGCGGGGGGGCGAATGAGCAGTTCTTC
NA	TRBV6-5	TRBJ1-3	NA	CASSSRDRSSGNTIYF	TGTGCCAGCAGTTCCCGGGACCGTAGCTCTGGAAACACCATATATTTT
NA	TRBV4-1	TRBJ1-6	TRBD1	CASSSAGQSSYNSPLHF	TGCGCCAGCAGCTCCGCGGGACAGAGCTCCTATAATTCACCCCTCCACTTT
NA	TRBV5-1	TRBJ2-1	TRBD1	CASSTGTGYYNEQFF	TGCGCCAGCAGCACGGGGACAGGGTACTACAATGAGCAGTTCTTC
NA	TRBV28	TRBJ2-5	TRBD1	CASIKGQGFVETQYF	TGTGCCAGCATAAAGGGACAGGGGTTCGTCGAGACCCAGTACTTC
NA	TRBV5-4	TRBJ2-7	TRBD1	CASSAGTGRDEQYF	TGTGCCAGCAGCGCGGGGACAGGGAGGGACGAGCAGTACTTC
NA	TRBV12-3/TRBV12-4	TRBJ1-2	NA	CASSFSINYGYTF	TGTGCCAGCAGTTTCTCTATAAACTATGGCTACACCTTC
once	TRBV7-9	TRBJ2-6	TRBD1	CASSPEPTGGGGANVLTF	TGTGCCAGCAGCCCGGAACCCACAGGGGGCGGTGGGGCCAACGTCCTGACTTTC
NA	TRBV21-1	TRBJ1-2	NA	CASTVGPYGYTF	TGTGCCAGCACTGTCGGACCCTATGGCTACACCTTC
NA	TRBV11-2	TRBJ2-7	NA	CASSAGTIEQYF	TGTGCCAGCAGCGCAGGGACAATCGAGCAGTACTTC
once	TRBV15	TRBJ2-1	NA	CATSPGGSSYNEQFF	TGTGCCACCAGCCCGGGGGGCAGCTCCTACAATGAGCAGTTCTTC
once	TRBV7-6	TRBJ2-5	NA	CASSLEYSQETQYF	TGTGCCAGCAGCTTAGAGTACAGCCAAGAGACCCAGTACTTC
NA	TRBV19	TRBJ2-1	TRBD1	CASSVWTGLSDEQFF	TGTGCCAGTAGTGTGTGGACAGGGTTATCGGATGAGCAGTTCTTC
NA	TRBV30	TRBJ2-7	NA	CAWRKDRAYEQYF	TGTGCCTGGAGGAAGGACAGAGCCTACGAGCAGTACTTC
NA	TRBV7-2	TRBJ2-3	NA	CASSSGGAPTDTQYF	TGTGCCAGCAGCTCAGGGGGGGCCCCCACAGATACGCAGTATTTT
once	TRBV7-8	TRBJ1-3	TRBD1	CASRDRVGGNTIYF	TGTGCCAGCAGGGACAGGGTAGGGGGAAACACCATATATTTT
few	TRBV3-1/TRBV3-2	TRBJ1-3	NA	CASSQTGSGNTIYF	TGTGCCAGCAGCCAGACAGGCTCTGGAAACACCATATATTTT
NA	TRBV2	TRBJ1-5	NA	CASRATGLNQPQHF	TGTGCCAGCAGGGCGACGGGACTAAATCAGCCCCAGCATTTT
NA	TRBV9	TRBJ2-5	NA	CASSVSGVAETQYF	TGTGCCAGCAGCGTCTCGGGAGTAGCAGAGACCCAGTACTTC
NA	TRBV6-4	TRBJ2-1	NA	CASSETGGNEQFF	TGTGCCAGCAGTGAAACCGGAGGAAATGAGCAGTTCTTC
NA	TRBV10-1	TRBJ2-1	NA	CASSDGTLYEQFF	TGCGCCAGCAGTGACGGGACTCTGTATGAGCAGTTCTTC
few	TRBV30	TRBJ1-2	NA	CAWSLQDYGYTF	TGTGCCTGGAGCCTACAGGACTATGGCTACACCTTC
NA	TRBV30	TRBJ1-6	TRBD1	CAWSVPGTGRSPLHF	TGTGCCTGGAGTGTACCTGGGACAGGGCGTTCACCCCTCCACTTT
NA	TRBV11-2	TRBJ2-5	NA	CASSLGQEETQYF	TGTGCCAGCAGCTTAGGACAGGAAGAGACCCAGTACTTC
NA	TRBV5-1	TRBJ1-4	NA	CASSFGAFGVEKLFF	TGCGCCAGCAGCTTCGGGGCGTTTGGGGTTGAAAAACTGTTTTTT
NA	TRBV4-1	TRBJ2-1	TRBD2	CASSQLAGGSSYNEQFF	TGCGCCAGCAGCCAGTTAGCGGGGGGGAGCTCCTACAATGAGCAGTTCTTC
NA	TRBV4-1	TRBJ2-5	NA	CASSQDRWILETQYF	TGCGCCAGCAGCCAAGATAGGTGGATCTTAGAGACCCAGTACTTC
few	TRBV6-1	TRBJ2-1	NA	CASSGRLGAFSVEQFF	TGTGCCAGCAGTGGGAGACTTGGCGCGTTTTCCGTTGAGCAGTTCTTC
NA	TRBV7-9	TRBJ1-5	NA	CASSDSGPQHF	TGTGCCAGCAGCGATTCCGGGCCTCAGCATTTT
NA	TRBV6-6	TRBJ1-1	NA	CASSSPDRNTEAFF	TGTGCCAGCAGTTCACCGGACAGGAACACTGAAGCTTTCTTT
NA	TRBV9	TRBJ1-5	NA	CASSETLSCHLRNQPQHF	TGTGCCAGCAGCGAGACCCTCTCCTGTCATCTTCGCAATCAGCCCCAGCATTTT
NA	TRBV7-2	TRBJ1-1	NA	CASSLLRNTEAFF	TGTGCCAGCAGCTTACTTAGGAACACTGAAGCTTTCTTT
NA	TRBV4-3	TRBJ2-1	TRBD2	CASSRTGLVNNEQFF	TGCGCCAGCAGCCGGACGGGACTAGTAAACAATGAGCAGTTCTTC
NA	TRBV9	TRBJ2-5	TRBD2	CASSPRGVQETQYF	TGTGCCAGCAGCCCTCGGGGGGTTCAAGAGACCCAGTACTTC
NA	TRBV12-5	TRBJ1-1	NA	CASGLVLGRNTEAFF	TGTGCTAGTGGTTTGGTACTTGGGAGAAACACTGAAGCTTTCTTT